This T cell receptor (beta chain) derives from a study of cytomegalovirus exposure and HLA in healthy donors. Study-wide results and limits: TRBV6-2, TRBV6-3 and some other V segments were unresolvable in 87-base-pair reads.

The PCR made use of 60 Vbeta and 13 Jbeta primers. The assay was immunoSEQ multiplex PCR, and TCRdb's table has in-frame clones only and misses some. The data contain approximately 170,000 clones, roughly 85% of them seen just once; the ten biggest clones take up 1%. Germline loops: CDR1 SNHLY, CDR2 FYNNEI. The CDR3 is 14 residues long. V lost 3 bases and J lost 4; bases outside the gene matches: 2. On this clone itself: Its antigen remains unknown.

The TCR originated in a boy between 2 and 10 years old in good health and CMV-seronegative. Sequenced sample: PBMCs. J is TRBJ1-2 and V is TRBV2; 10 bases are shared with TRBD1. This chain's CDR3 is CASSDWDRGYGYTF. CDR3 coding DNA: TGTGCCAGCAGTGACTGGGACAGGGGCTATGGCTACACCTTC.